This is a list of T cell receptor beta chains from one sample in a study of identical twins. One entry per CDR3 protein results from TCRdb running MiXCR on the 5' RACE reads. Of about 210,000 distinct CDR3 sequences listed, about a tenth are singletons. The sample consisted of memory (CD45RO+) T cells sorted from blood. Receptor source: a woman between 18 and 30 years old in good health. Each CDR3 is given with its conserved first and last residue. D genes are given only for firm matches. Some rows have no size entry. The others give once, few or many, or a class for an expanded clone.

d_call j_call v_call clone_size cdr3_aa cdr3_nt
TRBD2 TRBJ2-7 TRBV5-1 few CASSPGGSGGSYEQYF TGCGCCAGCAGCCCCGGGGGTAGCGGGGGCTCCTACGAGCAGTACTTC
NA TRBJ1-5 TRBV16 few CASSQSTGNQPQHF TGTGCCAGCAGCCAATCTACCGGGAATCAGCCCCAGCATTTT
NA TRBJ2-5 TRBV12-3/TRBV12-4 many CASRSTGFGETQYF TGTGCCAGCAGGTCTACAGGGTTCGGAGAGACCCAGTACTTC
NA TRBJ2-7 TRBV5-6 many CASSLFSYEQYF TGTGCCAGCAGCTTGTTCTCCTACGAGCAGTACTTC
TRBD2 TRBJ2-3 TRBV5-4 few CASSAAGGRSTDTQYF TGTGCCAGCAGCGCAGCGGGGGGGCGTAGCACAGATACGCAGTATTTT
TRBD1 TRBJ1-2 TRBV12-3/TRBV12-4 NA CASRRQGAGGYTF TGTGCCAGCAGAAGGCAGGGGGCCGGTGGCTACACCTTC
NA TRBJ2-6 TRBV19 few CASSMVHPTGANVLTF TGTGCCAGTAGTATGGTACACCCAACTGGGGCCAACGTCCTGACTTTC
TRBD1 TRBJ2-7 TRBV7-9 few CASSSQDRSYEQYF TGTGCCAGCAGCTCTCAGGACAGGTCCTACGAGCAGTACTTC
TRBD2 TRBJ2-1 TRBV3-1 few CASSQVGEGSEQFF TGTGCCAGCAGCCAAGTCGGGGAGGGGTCTGAGCAGTTCTTC
TRBD1 TRBJ2-5 TRBV20-1 NA CSATTGGDETQYF TGCAGTGCCACGACAGGGGGCGATGAGACCCAGTACTTC
NA TRBJ1-6 TRBV7-2 many CASSLRGENSPLHF TGTGCCAGCAGCTTGCGGGGTGAGAATTCACCCCTCCACTTT
TRBD1 TRBJ2-5 TRBV20-1 NA CSAQKNKDRGRETQYF TGCAGTGCTCAGAAGAACAAGGACAGGGGGAGGGAGACCCAGTACTTC
NA TRBJ1-4 TRBV4-2 many CASSQDSGTGNEKLFF TGTGCCAGCAGCCAAGATAGTGGAACAGGAAATGAAAAACTGTTTTTT
NA TRBJ2-1 TRBV6-6 NA CASSSNRNNEQFF TGTGCCAGCAGTTCAAACAGGAACAATGAGCAGTTCTTC
NA TRBJ2-3 TRBV13 once CASSLGPHTDTQYF TGTGCCAGCAGCTTAGGACCACACACAGATACGCAGTATTTT
NA TRBJ2-7 TRBV29-1 few CSVDSGYYEQYF TGCAGCGTTGATTCGGGGTATTACGAGCAGTACTTC
NA TRBJ2-5 TRBV18 many CASSPWSRPETQYF TGTGCCAGCTCCCCATGGAGTAGACCAGAGACCCAGTACTTC
NA TRBJ2-3 TRBV15 NA CATSSKEAAGDTQYF TGTGCCACCAGCAGTAAGGAAGCGGCGGGAGATACGCAGTATTTT
NA TRBJ2-7 TRBV20-1 NA CSARLASSYEQYF TGCAGTGCTAGATTGGCCAGCTCCTACGAGCAGTACTTC
TRBD2 TRBJ2-3 TRBV12-3/TRBV12-4 many CASSSLVGGKGTDTQYF TGTGCCAGCAGTTCCCTAGTGGGGGGGAAGGGCACAGATACGCAGTATTTT
TRBD2 TRBJ2-5 TRBV20-1 many CSARARTSGRAGGETQYF TGCAGTGCTAGAGCCAGGACTAGCGGGAGGGCCGGGGGGGAGACCCAGTACTTC
TRBD1 TRBJ2-7 TRBV7-2 few CASSFGTGNRYEQYF TGTGCCAGCAGCTTCGGGACAGGGAATAGGTACGAGCAGTACTTC
NA TRBJ2-7 TRBV3-1 NA CASSQDTGVYYEQYF TGTGCCAGCAGCCAAGATACGGGGGTCTACTACGAGCAGTACTTC
NA TRBJ2-2 TRBV12-3/TRBV12-4 NA CASSLATEGGLTGELFF TGTGCCAGCAGTTTAGCCACGGAGGGGGGGCTTACCGGGGAGCTGTTTTTT
NA TRBJ2-7 TRBV5-1 NA CASSSPGHRSSYEQYF TGCGCCAGCAGCTCCCCGGGACACCGCTCCTCCTACGAGCAGTACTTC
TRBD2 TRBJ2-1 TRBV9 many CASSATSGGVNEQFF TGTGCCAGCAGCGCGACTAGCGGGGGAGTGAATGAGCAGTTCTTC
NA TRBJ2-5 TRBV29-1 NA CSVGGPGAEETQYF TGCAGCGTCGGGGGGCCGGGAGCCGAAGAGACCCAGTACTTC
NA TRBJ1-1 TRBV14 NA CASSQGRGAAKLEAFF TGTGCCAGCAGCCAAGGTCGTGGGGCAGCCAAGCTTGAAGCTTTCTTT
TRBD2 TRBJ2-7 TRBV20-1 many CSAEAGTRPTYEQYF TGCAGTGCTGAAGCCGGGACTAGACCGACCTACGAGCAGTACTTC
NA TRBJ2-3 TRBV5-6 many CASSSSSWEADTQYF TGTGCCAGCAGCTCCTCCTCCTGGGAGGCAGATACGCAGTATTTT
TRBD2 TRBJ2-3 TRBV5-1 few CASSFAGDSDTQYF TGCGCCAGCAGCTTTGCGGGGGACTCAGATACGCAGTATTTT
NA TRBJ1-1 TRBV30 NA CACLGYRNTEAFF TGTGCCTGCCTTGGGTATAGGAACACTGAAGCTTTCTTT
NA TRBJ1-1 TRBV7-9 few CASSPRRTANTEAFF TGTGCCAGCAGCCCCCGCCGGACAGCGAACACTGAAGCTTTCTTT
TRBD2 TRBJ2-1 TRBV7-9 many CASSPGTSGYHEQFF TGTGCCAGCAGCCCAGGGACTAGCGGTTACCATGAGCAGTTCTTC
NA TRBJ2-1 TRBV27 few CASSLSGRRDQFF TGTGCCAGCAGTTTATCGGGGAGACGAGATCAGTTCTTC
NA TRBJ1-5 TRBV6-1 many CAYVGGSNQPQHF TGTGCCTATGTTGGGGGTAGCAATCAGCCCCAGCATTTT
NA TRBJ1-4 TRBV6-2/TRBV6-3 few CASSYSTSNEKLFF TGTGCCAGCAGTTACTCGACATCAAATGAAAAACTGTTTTTT
TRBD2 TRBJ2-1 TRBV6-1 NA CASTHSGGAYEQFF TGTGCCAGCACCCATAGCGGGGGGGCCTATGAGCAGTTCTTC
NA TRBJ1-2 TRBV28 NA CASSLFGTSASYTF TGTGCCAGCAGTTTATTTGGCACATCTGCGAGCTACACCTTC
NA TRBJ1-2 TRBV29-1 few CSVEDKIGRGGYTF TGCAGCGTTGAAGATAAAATTGGCAGGGGTGGCTACACCTTC
TRBD2 TRBJ2-7 TRBV4-2 few CASSHERGDYEQYF TGTGCCAGCAGCCATGAGCGGGGGGACTACGAGCAGTACTTC
TRBD1 TRBJ2-7 TRBV7-6 NA CASSLGPGQGFNEQYF TGTGCCAGCAGCTTAGGCCCGGGACAGGGTTTTAACGAGCAGTACTTC
NA TRBJ1-1 TRBV27 NA CASSPLGGAQNTEAFF TGTGCCAGCAGTCCCCTCGGGGGGGCACAGAACACTGAAGCTTTCTTT
NA TRBJ2-7 TRBV5-1 few CASSSDRFHEQYF TGCGCCAGCAGCTCGGACAGATTCCACGAGCAGTACTTC
TRBD1 TRBJ2-2 TRBV20-1 NA CSARNPGQGGTGELFF TGCAGTGCTAGAAATCCGGGACAGGGAGGGACCGGGGAGCTGTTTTTT
TRBD1 TRBJ2-2 TRBV18 NA CASSWTFPGQGRRGELFF TGTGCCAGCTCATGGACCTTCCCGGGACAGGGAAGACGCGGGGAGCTGTTTTTT
TRBD2 TRBJ2-1 TRBV20-1 once CSARDPGGAGYEQFF TGCAGTGCTAGAGATCCCGGGGGGGCAGGCTATGAGCAGTTCTTC
TRBD2 TRBJ2-3 TRBV5-1 NA CASSLRPGTTTDTQYF TGCGCCAGCAGCCTTCGTCCCGGGACTACCACAGATACGCAGTATTTT
NA TRBJ2-3 TRBV20-1 NA CSAKGGVKDTQYF TGCAGTGCTAAGGGGGGGGTGAAAGATACGCAGTATTTT
NA TRBJ1-1 TRBV29-1 NA CSVWGLAPGRISGGTEAFF TGCAGCGTTTGGGGGCTCGCCCCGGGACGAATCTCCGGAGGCACTGAAGCTTTCTTT
TRBD1 TRBJ2-7 TRBV6-1 many CASSGDRGYEQYF TGTGCCAGCAGTGGGGACAGGGGGTACGAGCAGTACTTC
NA TRBJ2-5 TRBV29-1 few CSVPSGPGETQYF TGCAGCGTCCCTTCGGGACCTGGGGAGACCCAGTACTTC
NA TRBJ2-1 TRBV6-2/TRBV6-3 few CASGYQQFF TGTGCCAGCGGCTACCAGCAGTTCTTC
NA TRBJ2-7 TRBV12-3/TRBV12-4 few CASSLRHYEQYF TGTGCCAGCAGTTTGAGACACTACGAGCAGTACTTC